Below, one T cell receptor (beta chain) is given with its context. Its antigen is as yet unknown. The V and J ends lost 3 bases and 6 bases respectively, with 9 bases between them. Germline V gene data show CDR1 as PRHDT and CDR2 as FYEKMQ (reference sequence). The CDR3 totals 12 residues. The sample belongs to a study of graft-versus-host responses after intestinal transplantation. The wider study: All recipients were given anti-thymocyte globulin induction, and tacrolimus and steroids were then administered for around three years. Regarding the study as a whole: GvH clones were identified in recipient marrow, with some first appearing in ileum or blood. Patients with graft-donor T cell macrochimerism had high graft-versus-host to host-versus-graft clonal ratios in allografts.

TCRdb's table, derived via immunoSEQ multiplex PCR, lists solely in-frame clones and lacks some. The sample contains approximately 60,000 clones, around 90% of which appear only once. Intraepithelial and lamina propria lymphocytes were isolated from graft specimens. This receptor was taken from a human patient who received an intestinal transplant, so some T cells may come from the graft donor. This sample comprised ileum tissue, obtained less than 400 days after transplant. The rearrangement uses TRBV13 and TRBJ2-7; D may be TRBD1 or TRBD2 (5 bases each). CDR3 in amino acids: CASSLQGAEQYF. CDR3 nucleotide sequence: TGTGCCAGCAGCTTGCAGGGAGCCGAGCAGTACTTC. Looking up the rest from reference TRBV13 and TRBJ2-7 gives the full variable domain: AAGVIQSPRHLIKEKRETATLKCYPIPRHDTVYWYQQGPGQDPQFLISFYEKMQSDKGSIPDRFSAQQFSDYHSELNMSSLELGDSALYFCASSLQGAEQYFGPGTRLTVT.